The sequence of this T cell receptor beta chain was determined in a study of blood T cell repertoires in COVID-19. The method was immunoSEQ multiplex PCR; TCRdb's version includes in-frame clones alone and lacks a portion of them. The sample consists of some 180,000 clones, about 90% of them appearing once. V lost 0 bases and J lost 5; bases outside the gene matches: 12. This CDR3 contains 17 residues. Germline V gene lookup returns CDR1 WSHSY and CDR2 SAAADI. This clone was picked up a small number of times. Sequenced sample: peripheral blood. The sequence was obtained from a man aged 65-85 years with active or convalescent COVID-19. The rearrangement links TRBV10-2 to TRBJ1-2; the match to TRBD1 covers 7 bases. The DNA of the CDR3 is TGCGCCAGCAGTGAGTCGAGGACAGGACGTATCGAATATGGCTACACCTTC. Its translation: CASSESRTGRIEYGYTF.